This TCR beta chain comes out of a study of CD8 T cells in Susac syndrome. Healthy donors acted as controls, with matching for age and sex. Random hexamers were used to reverse transcribe the RNA input (0.5 to 1 ug). Multiplex immunoSEQ PCR targeted 54 Vbeta and 13 Jbeta TCR beta segments. One entry per CDR3 protein results from TCRdb running MiXCR on the immunoSEQ multiplex PCR reads. The table has roughly 200,000 distinct CDR3 sequences, 85% to 95% seen once. J gave up 3 bases and V 7 bases, and 6 bases lay outside the gene matches. In germline, CDR1 is DFQATT, CDR2 SNEGSKA (reference sequence). This CDR3 is 14 amino acids long.

Input material: CD4+ T cells from PBMCs. This rearrangement joins TRBV20-1 to TRBJ2-2; 9 positions match TRBD2. The TCR originated in a human donor in good health. CDR3 DNA sequence: TGCAGTGGGTCTAGCGGGGTTGACACCGGGGAGCTGTTTTTT. Protein: CSGSSGVDTGELFF.